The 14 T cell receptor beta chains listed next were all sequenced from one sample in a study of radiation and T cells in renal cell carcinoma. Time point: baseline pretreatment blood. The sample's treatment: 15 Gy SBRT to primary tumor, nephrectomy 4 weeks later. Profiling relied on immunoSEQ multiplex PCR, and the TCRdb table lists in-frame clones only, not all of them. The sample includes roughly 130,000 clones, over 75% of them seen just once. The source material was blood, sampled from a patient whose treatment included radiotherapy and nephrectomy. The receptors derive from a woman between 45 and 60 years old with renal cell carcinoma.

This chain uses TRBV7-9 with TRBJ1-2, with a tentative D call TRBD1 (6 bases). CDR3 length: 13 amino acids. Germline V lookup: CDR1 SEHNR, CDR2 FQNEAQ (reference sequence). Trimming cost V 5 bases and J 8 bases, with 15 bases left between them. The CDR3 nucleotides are TGTGCCAGCAGCAAACAGGGTTTGGTGGGCTACACCTTC. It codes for CASSKQGLVGYTF.

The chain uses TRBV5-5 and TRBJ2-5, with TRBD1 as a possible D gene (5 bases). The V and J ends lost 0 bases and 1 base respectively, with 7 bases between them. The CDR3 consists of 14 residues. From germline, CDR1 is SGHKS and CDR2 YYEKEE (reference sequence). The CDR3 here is CASSLADSQETQYF. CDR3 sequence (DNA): TGTGCCAGCAGCTTGGCCGACAGCCAAGAGACCCAGTACTTC.

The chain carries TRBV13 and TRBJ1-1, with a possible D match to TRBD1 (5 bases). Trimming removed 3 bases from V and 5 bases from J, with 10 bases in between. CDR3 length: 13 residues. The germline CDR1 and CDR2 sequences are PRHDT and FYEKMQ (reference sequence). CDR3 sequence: CASSFTRDTEAFF. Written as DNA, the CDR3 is TGTGCCAGCAGCTTTACCAGGGATACTGAAGCTTTCTTT.

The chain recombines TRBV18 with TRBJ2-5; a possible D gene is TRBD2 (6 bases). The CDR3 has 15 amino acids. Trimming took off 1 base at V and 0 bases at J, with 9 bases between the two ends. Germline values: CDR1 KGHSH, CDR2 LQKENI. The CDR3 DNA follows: TGTGCCAGCTCACCACTCCTAGCGAACCAAGAGACCCAGTACTTC. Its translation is CASSPLLANQETQYF.

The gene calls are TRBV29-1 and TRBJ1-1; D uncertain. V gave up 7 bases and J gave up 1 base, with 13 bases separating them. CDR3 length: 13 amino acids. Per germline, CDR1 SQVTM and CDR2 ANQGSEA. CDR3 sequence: CSATQDPNTEAFF. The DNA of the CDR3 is TGCAGCGCCACTCAGGACCCGAACACTGAAGCTTTCTTT.

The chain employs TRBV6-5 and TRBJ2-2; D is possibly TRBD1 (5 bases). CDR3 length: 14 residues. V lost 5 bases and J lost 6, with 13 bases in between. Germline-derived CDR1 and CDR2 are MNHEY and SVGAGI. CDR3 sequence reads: CASSTGHVAGELFF. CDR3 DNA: TGTGCCAGCAGTACAGGACATGTGGCCGGGGAGCTGTTTTTT.

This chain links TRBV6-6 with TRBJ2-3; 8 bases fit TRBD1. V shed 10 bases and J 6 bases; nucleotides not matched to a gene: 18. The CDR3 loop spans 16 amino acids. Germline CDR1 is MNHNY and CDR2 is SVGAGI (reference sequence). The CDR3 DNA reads TGTGCCACACAGGGGGGCCATACAGGGGTTGGGGATACGCAGTATTTT. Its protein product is CATQGGHTGVGDTQYF.

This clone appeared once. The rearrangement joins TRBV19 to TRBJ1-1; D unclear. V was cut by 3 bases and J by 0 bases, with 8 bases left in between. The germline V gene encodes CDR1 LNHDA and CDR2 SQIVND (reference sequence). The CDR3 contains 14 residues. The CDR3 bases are TGTGCCAGTAGTATTGGGCCGCTGAACACTGAAGCTTTCTTT. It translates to CASSIGPLNTEAFF.

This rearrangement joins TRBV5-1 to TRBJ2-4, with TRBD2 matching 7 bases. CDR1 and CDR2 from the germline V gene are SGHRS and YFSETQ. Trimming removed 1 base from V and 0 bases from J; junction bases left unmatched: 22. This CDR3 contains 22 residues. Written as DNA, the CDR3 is TGCGCCAGCAGCTTGAGGGCCCTGGGGAGGGGAACCTCGTTGCTAGCCAAAAACATTCAGTACTTC. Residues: CASSLRALGRGTSLLAKNIQYF.

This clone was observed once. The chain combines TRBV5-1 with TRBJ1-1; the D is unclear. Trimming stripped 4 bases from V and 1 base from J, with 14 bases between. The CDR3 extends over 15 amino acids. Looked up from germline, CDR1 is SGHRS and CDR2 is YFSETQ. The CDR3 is CASSRRLSENTEAFF. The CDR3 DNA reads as TGCGCCAGCAGCCGCCGACTTTCCGAGAACACTGAAGCTTTCTTT.

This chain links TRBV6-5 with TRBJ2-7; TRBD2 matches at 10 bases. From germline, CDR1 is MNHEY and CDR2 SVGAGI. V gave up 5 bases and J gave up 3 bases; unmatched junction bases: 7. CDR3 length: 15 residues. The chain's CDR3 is CASSLSSGGHYEQYF. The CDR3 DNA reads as TGTGCCAGCAGTCTCTCTAGCGGGGGCCACTACGAGCAGTACTTC.

The CDR3, as DNA: TGTGCCAGCAGCACCTACACGCGGGGGGGCCTTACCGGGGAGCTGTTTTTT. Its translation: CASSTYTRGGLTGELFF. V usage is TRBV9 and J usage is TRBJ2-2, with 9 positions matching TRBD2. Germline V gene lookup returns CDR1 SGDLS and CDR2 YYNGEE. The ends lost 4 bases at V and 5 bases at J; junction bases unmatched: 12. This CDR3 comprises 17 residues.

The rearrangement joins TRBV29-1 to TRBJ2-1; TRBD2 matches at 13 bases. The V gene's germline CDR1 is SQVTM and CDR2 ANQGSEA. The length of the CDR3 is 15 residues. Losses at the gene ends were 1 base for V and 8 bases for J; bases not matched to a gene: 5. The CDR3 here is CSVEAGLAGLDEQFF. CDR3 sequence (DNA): TGCAGCGTTGAAGCGGGACTAGCGGGGCTTGATGAGCAGTTCTTC.

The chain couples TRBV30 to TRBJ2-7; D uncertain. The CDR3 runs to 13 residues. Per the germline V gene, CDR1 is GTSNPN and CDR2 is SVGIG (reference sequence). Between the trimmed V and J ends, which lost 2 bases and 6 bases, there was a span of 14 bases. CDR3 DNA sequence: TGTGCCTGGAGTCATAGCTCGTTTAGCGAGCAGTACTTC. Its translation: CAWSHSSFSEQYF.